This T cell receptor beta chain was sequenced in a study of T cell repertoires in aging, cancer and after chemotherapy. The wider study: Six age groups, ranging from 30 or younger to 70 or older, included the donors. Patients with glioblastoma brain tumors were sampled before and after temozolomide-based therapy. Some 8.1 million TCR reads were in the whole dataset.

TCR beta rearrangements were amplified from peripheral blood genomic DNA. TRB rearrangements spanning V, D and J were amplified using mixed TRB-A/B primers. TCRdb re-called the multiplex PCR reads with MiXCR, one entry per CDR3 protein. The repertoire holds about 5,300 distinct CDR3 sequences, with about 30% as singletons. The CDR3 has 14 amino acids. Germline V gene sequence: CDR1 MNHEY, CDR2 SVGAGI. The V and J ends lost 5 bases and 4 bases, in that order; junction bases with no gene match: 4. With respect to this clonotype: Its antigen is undetermined.

General observations from the study: Untreated cancer patients had significantly lower blood TCR diversity than age-matched healthy donors.

This sequence originates from a human donor with a solid tumor. The material sequenced was blood. The chain links TRBV6-5 to TRBJ2-1, with TRBD1 matching 8 bases. The CDR3 sequence: CASSPGQAYNEQFF. As DNA, the CDR3 is TGTGCCAGCAGTCCGGGACAGGCGTACAATGAGCAGTTCTTC.